The rows below give T cell receptor beta chains drawn from one sample of a study of CD8+ T cells in alopecia areata. Produced via immunoSEQ multiplex PCR; TCRdb's table is partial and in-frame only. The table shows just over 150,000 clones, with around 71% occurring only once. The sequencing used CD4+ T cells sorted from blood, collected at week 4, from a patient treated with tofacitinib. These receptors came from a human donor with alopecia areata. Both conserved end residues are part of each CDR3. D genes are given only for firm matches. Rows may omit the clone size; those that give it use once, few, many or a size class.

J: TRBJ2-1
length: 14
D: .
size: .
V: TRBV30
CDR3: CAWSVGFSRNEQFF
DNA: TGTGCCTGGAGTGTCGGATTTAGTCGGAATGAGCAGTTCTTC

J: TRBJ2-2
length: 14
D: .
size: .
V: TRBV7-9
CDR3: CASSLGGDAGELFF
DNA: TGTGCCAGCAGCTTAGGCGGCGACGCCGGGGAGCTGTTTTTT

J: TRBJ2-7
length: 13
D: TRBD2
size: .
V: TRBV29-1
CDR3: CSVGASGVYEQYF
DNA: TGCAGCGTTGGGGCTAGCGGGGTCTACGAGCAGTACTTC

J: TRBJ2-5
length: 12
D: .
size: few
V: TRBV29-1
CDR3: CSYSPDQETQYF
DNA: TGCAGCTACAGTCCCGACCAAGAGACCCAGTACTTC

J: TRBJ2-7
length: 11
D: .
size: .
V: TRBV30
CDR3: CAWSGDYEQYF
DNA: TGTGCCTGGAGCGGTGACTACGAGCAGTACTTC

J: TRBJ1-2
length: 13
D: .
size: few
V: TRBV10-3
CDR3: CAISEGLDYGYTF
DNA: TGTGCCATCAGTGAAGGGCTAGACTATGGCTACACCTTC

J: TRBJ1-1
length: 15
D: .
size: .
V: TRBV5-1
CDR3: CASSWITGGNTEAFF
DNA: TGCGCCAGCAGCTGGATCACCGGGGGGAACACTGAAGCTTTCTTT

J: TRBJ1-5
length: 15
D: .
size: .
V: TRBV29-1
CDR3: CSVETSPAREQPQHF
DNA: TGCAGCGTTGAAACCTCACCAGCCAGAGAGCAGCCCCAGCATTTT

J: TRBJ1-1
length: 14
D: .
size: few
V: TRBV7-9
CDR3: CASSLVIGGTEAFF
DNA: TGTGCCAGCAGCTTAGTGATAGGGGGCACTGAAGCTTTCTTT

J: TRBJ1-6
length: 15
D: TRBD1
size: few
V: TRBV6-6
CDR3: CASSLDGTANSPLHF
DNA: TGTGCCAGCAGCCTCGACGGGACAGCCAATTCACCCCTCCACTTT

J: TRBJ1-1
length: 13
D: .
size: once
V: TRBV5-4
CDR3: CASTTAGRTEAFF
DNA: TGTGCCAGCACCACCGCCGGGCGAACTGAAGCTTTCTTT

J: TRBJ2-7
length: 14
D: .
size: .
V: TRBV30
CDR3: CAWGEDLSSYEQYF
DNA: TGTGCCTGGGGGGAGGACCTAAGCTCCTACGAGCAGTACTTC

J: TRBJ2-5
length: 13
D: TRBD2
size: .
V: TRBV29-1
CDR3: CSPRLAGQETQYF
DNA: TGCAGCCCTCGACTAGCGGGCCAAGAGACCCAGTACTTC

J: TRBJ2-5
length: 14
D: .
size: .
V: TRBV7-2
CDR3: CASSPRAVQETQYF
DNA: TGTGCCAGCAGCCCCCGGGCTGTCCAAGAGACCCAGTACTTC

J: TRBJ2-7
length: 11
D: .
size: .
V: TRBV29-1
CDR3: CSVVMSYEQYF
DNA: TGCAGCGTTGTGATGAGCTACGAGCAGTACTTC

J: TRBJ2-6
length: 15
D: .
size: .
V: TRBV25-1
CDR3: CASSGGGTGANVLTF
DNA: TGTGCCAGCAGCGGCGGGGGCACTGGGGCCAACGTCCTGACTTTC

J: TRBJ2-5
length: 14
D: .
size: .
V: TRBV30
CDR3: CAWTRDRGFGTQYF
DNA: TGTGCCTGGACCCGGGACCGCGGCTTTGGGACCCAGTACTTC

J: TRBJ2-3
length: 14
D: TRBD2
size: .
V: TRBV30
CDR3: CAWTSGGNLDTQYF
DNA: TGTGCCTGGACTAGCGGGGGAAATCTGGATACGCAGTATTTT

J: TRBJ2-7
length: 14
D: TRBD2
size: .
V: TRBV2
CDR3: CASSEERGGYEQYF
DNA: TGTGCCAGCAGTGAAGAGCGGGGGGGCTACGAGCAGTACTTC

J: TRBJ2-3
length: 14
D: .
size: .
V: TRBV2
CDR3: CASKPSSRTDTQYF
DNA: TGTGCCAGCAAGCCCTCAAGCAGAACAGATACGCAGTATTTT

J: TRBJ1-2
length: 13
D: .
size: .
V: TRBV2
CDR3: CASSEIQGGGYTF
DNA: TGTGCCAGCAGTGAGATCCAGGGCGGCGGCTACACCTTC

J: TRBJ2-3
length: 14
D: .
size: few
V: TRBV29-1
CDR3: CSAPGLASTDTQYF
DNA: TGCAGCGCCCCGGGACTCGCTAGCACAGATACGCAGTATTTT

J: TRBJ1-1
length: 15
D: .
size: once
V: TRBV30
CDR3: CAWSPTGGWNTEAFF
DNA: TGTGCCTGGAGTCCCACGGGCGGTTGGAACACTGAAGCTTTCTTT

J: TRBJ1-2
length: 13
D: .
size: few
V: TRBV7-9
CDR3: CASSHHGNSGYTF
DNA: TGTGCCAGCAGCCACCACGGCAACAGTGGCTACACCTTC

J: TRBJ2-3
length: 16
D: TRBD2
size: .
V: TRBV4-3
CDR3: CASSQDLSGGADTQYF
DNA: TGCGCCAGCAGCCAAGATCTCAGCGGGGGGGCAGATACGCAGTATTTT

J: TRBJ2-5
length: 12
D: .
size: once
V: TRBV30
CDR3: CAWSVRRMTQYF
DNA: TGTGCCTGGAGTGTACGGAGGATGACCCAGTACTTC

J: TRBJ1-2
length: 14
D: .
size: .
V: TRBV4-3
CDR3: CASSQVVQNYGYTF
DNA: TGCGCCAGCAGCCAAGTGGTACAGAACTATGGCTACACCTTC

J: TRBJ1-1
length: 12
D: .
size: .
V: TRBV5-6
CDR3: CASSLVAGDAFF
DNA: TGTGCCAGCAGCTTGGTGGCAGGGGATGCTTTCTTT

J: TRBJ1-4
length: 10
D: .
size: .
V: TRBV29-1
CDR3: CSVEMGRLFF
DNA: TGCAGCGTTGAAATGGGAAGACTGTTTTTT

J: TRBJ2-7
length: 17
D: .
size: few
V: TRBV4-2
CDR3: CASSQETVTGLGYEQYF
DNA: TGTGCCAGCAGCCAAGAAACGGTTACGGGGTTGGGCTACGAGCAGTACTTC

J: TRBJ2-4
length: 15
D: TRBD2
size: few
V: TRBV7-8
CDR3: CASSPYAGGEDIQYF
DNA: TGTGCCAGCAGCCCATACGCGGGGGGGGAGGACATTCAGTACTTC

J: TRBJ2-5
length: 16
D: TRBD1
size: .
V: TRBV7-3
CDR3: CASSRGQGHGRETQYF
DNA: TGTGCCAGCAGCCGAGGACAGGGCCACGGGAGAGAGACCCAGTACTTC

J: TRBJ2-5
length: 12
D: .
size: .
V: TRBV6-6
CDR3: CASSFSLETQYF
DNA: TGTGCCAGCAGTTTCTCCTTAGAGACCCAGTACTTC

J: TRBJ2-5
length: 13
D: .
size: .
V: TRBV5-4
CDR3: CASSLALQETQYF
DNA: TGTGCCAGCAGCTTGGCCCTCCAAGAGACCCAGTACTTC

J: TRBJ2-5
length: 14
D: .
size: .
V: TRBV9
CDR3: CASSVAASWQTQYF
DNA: TGTGCCAGCAGCGTAGCAGCTAGTTGGCAGACCCAGTACTTC

J: TRBJ1-2
length: 15
D: .
size: .
V: TRBV19
CDR3: CASSPRADPTYGYTF
DNA: TGTGCCAGTAGTCCGCGGGCAGACCCGACCTATGGCTACACCTTC

J: TRBJ2-5
length: 15
D: .
size: .
V: TRBV7-6
CDR3: CASSLEGVQGETQYF
DNA: TGTGCCAGCAGCTTAGAAGGGGTCCAGGGGGAGACCCAGTACTTC